One and the same sample provided the 27 T cell receptor beta chains below, sequenced in a study of human T cells and chemical hapten exposure (dated by TCRdb to the early 2020s). Library method: RACE. The data were produced on a NextSeq 500. TCRdb applied fastp at Q25 and MiXCR to the public reads, then kept only in-frame beta chains. Every distinct CDR3 protein forms one entry, paired with its most common genes and DNA. This sample comprises 180,000 or so distinct CDR3 sequences, approximately 31% of them detected only once. Of the sample, less than 3.5% is held by the ten largest clones. In light of the paper, this sample's time point label describes: pre-sensitization, week 0. In the paper's terms, the treatment or condition label means: therapeutic diphenylcyclopropenone sensitization with weekly scalp DPC. The material was whole blood, obtained in connection with sensitization to the hapten diphenylcyclopropenone (DPC). Source of these receptors: a woman aged 25 to 39 with alopecia areata. Some clones in this sample may be carry-over from other donors' samples.

V and J are TRBV5-1 and TRBJ2-7, with 12 bases lining up with TRBD1. CDR1 and CDR2 (germline): SGHRS, YFSETQ. The V and J ends lost 3 bases and 6 bases, in that order; junction bases with no gene match: 4. This CDR3 is 14 amino acids long. The CDR3 loop reads CASSSGTGGLEQYF. The CDR3 coding sequence is TGCGCCAGCAGCTCCGGGACAGGGGGCCTCGAGCAGTACTTC.

The chain employs TRBV4-1 and TRBJ2-5; TRBD2 matches 11 bases. Looked up from germline, CDR1 is MGHRA and CDR2 is YSYEKL. The CDR3 sequence is 14 residues long. Unmatched junction bases numbered 2, after V lost 4 bases and J lost 4 bases. Here the CDR3 reads CASSPGTSGETQYF. Here the CDR3 DNA reads TGCGCCAGCAGCCCCGGGACTAGCGGAGAGACCCAGTACTTC.

This sequence joins TRBV10-3 and TRBJ2-3; 10 bases line up with TRBD2. CDR3 length: 15 residues. With V trimmed by 6 bases and J by 1 base, 4 bases remained unmatched. The germline CDR1 and CDR2 sequences are ENHRY and SYGVKD. CDR3 loop: CAISLAGVGTDTQYF. CDR3 bases: TGTGCCATCAGCCTAGCGGGAGTTGGCACAGATACGCAGTATTTT.

The rearrangement links TRBV28 to TRBJ2-5; 8 bases are a match to TRBD1. Germline loops: CDR1 MDHEN, CDR2 SYDVKM. With V trimmed by 6 bases and J by 0 bases, 6 bases remained unmatched. The CDR3 loop spans 15 amino acids. The CDR3 spells CASSSRDRHQETQYF. The CDR3 DNA sequence: TGTGCCAGCAGCAGCCGGGACAGGCACCAAGAGACCCAGTACTTC.

The gene calls are TRBV24-1 and TRBJ2-1; 7 bases are shared with TRBD1. The germline CDR1 and CDR2 sequences are KGHDR and SFDVKD. The CDR3 totals 15 residues. The V and J ends lost 3 bases and 2 bases, in that order; junction bases with no gene match: 3. CDR3 region: CATSDPGTAYNEQFF. CDR3 in DNA: TGTGCCACCAGTGATCCCGGGACAGCCTACAATGAGCAGTTCTTC.

This clonotype appeared once. The chain employs TRBV11-1 and TRBJ1-1; the match to TRBD1 covers 7 bases. V lost 0 bases, J lost 4 bases, and 5 bases stayed unmatched. Germline loops: CDR1 SGHAT, CDR2 FQDESV (reference sequence). CDR3 size: 15 residues. CDR3 residues: CASSLATGIGTEAFF. The CDR3 nucleotides read TGTGCCAGCAGCTTAGCGACAGGGATTGGCACTGAAGCTTTCTTT.

This chain connects TRBV12-3 or TRBV12-4 to TRBJ1-2; D not resolved. This CDR3 has 12 amino acids. V was shortened by 2 bases and J by 5 bases, with 6 bases between the two germline ends. The CDR3 region is CASSLRLYGYTF. The CDR3 DNA is TGTGCCAGCAGTTTACGCCTGTATGGCTACACCTTC.

This chain joins TRBV7-2 and TRBJ1-2; D perhaps matches TRBD1 (6 bases). The CDR3 covers 17 residues. Germline values: CDR1 SGHTA, CDR2 FQGNSA. The germline V and J ends were trimmed by 5 bases and 4 bases, with 23 bases remaining between them. CDR3 sequence (DNA): TGTGCCAGCAGCCCCGACGAGACAGGCGGATGGTCCTATGGCTACACCTTC. This gives the protein CASSPDETGGWSYGYTF.

V usage is TRBV3-1 and J usage is TRBJ2-7; TRBD1 agrees at 9 bases. The germline gives CDR1 LGHDT, CDR2 YNNKEL (reference sequence). The V segment lost 0 bases and the J segment 7 bases; nucleotides outside the gene matches: 7. This CDR3 comprises 15 residues. The chain's CDR3 is CASSQDIGTGKEQYF. CDR3 nucleotide sequence: TGTGCCAGCAGCCAAGATATTGGGACAGGGAAAGAGCAGTACTTC.

J is TRBJ2-5 and V is TRBV4-2; the match to TRBD2 covers 11 bases. The CDR3 sequence is 17 residues long. J lost 2 bases, V lost 2 bases, and 7 bases had no gene match. Germline CDR1 reads LGHNA; CDR2 reads YNFKEQ. The CDR3 reads CASSQPGTSGFQETQYF. The CDR3 DNA reads TGTGCCAGCAGCCAACCCGGGACTAGCGGATTTCAAGAGACCCAGTACTTC.

This clonotype was counted a few times. The chain combines TRBV27 with TRBJ1-2; 7 bases match TRBD1. The CDR3 has 15 residues. Germline V gene data show CDR1 as MNHEY and CDR2 as SMNVEV (reference sequence). V shed 0 bases, J shed 3 bases, and the junction held 4 bases outside the gene matches. Here the CDR3 DNA reads TGTGCCAGCAGTTTATCGACAGGGAGGGACTATGGCTACACCTTC. This translates into CASSLSTGRDYGYTF.

The chain has TRBV10-3 and TRBJ2-7, with 9 bases aligning to TRBD1. Germline V gene lookup returns CDR1 ENHRY and CDR2 SYGVKD. This CDR3 is built from 14 residues. The ends lost 6 bases at V and 0 bases at J; junction bases unmatched: 3. The CDR3 sequence is CAISRDRASYEQYF. The CDR3 coding sequence is TGTGCCATCAGCCGGGACAGGGCCTCCTACGAGCAGTACTTC.

The genes are TRBV29-1 and TRBJ1-2, with TRBD1 identical over 9 bases. The CDR3 loop spans 13 amino acids. V gave up 4 bases and J gave up 4 bases; unmatched junction bases: 4. From germline, CDR1 is SQVTM and CDR2 ANQGSEA. The CDR3 DNA reads as TGCAGCGTTGCAACAGGGGGCCTCTATGGCTACACCTTC. Amino acid sequence: CSVATGGLYGYTF.

This clonotype was found a few times. The rearrangement uses TRBV28 and TRBJ2-3; TRBD2 matches at 13 bases. Germline values: CDR1 MDHEN, CDR2 SYDVKM. The CDR3 has 15 amino acids. Unmatched junction bases numbered 5, after V lost 7 bases and J lost 4 bases. The DNA for the CDR3 is TGTGCCAGCAACCCGACTAGCGGGGGGTCAGATACGCAGTATTTT. Translating it yields CASNPTSGGSDTQYF.

This sequence joins TRBV20-1 and TRBJ1-1; D unclear. V gave up 4 bases and J gave up 11 bases, with 17 bases separating them. There are 12 residues in the CDR3. Germline loops: CDR1 DFQATT, CDR2 SNEGSKA (reference sequence). CDR3 nucleotides: TGCAGTGCTACTCGAGATGGAGTCCGGGCTTTCTTT. Its protein product is CSATRDGVRAFF.

This sequence joins TRBV20-1 and TRBJ2-1, with D uncertain. With 5 bases removed from V and 3 bases from J, the gap between germline ends came to 5 bases. The CDR3 covers 11 residues. Germline lookup yields CDR1 DFQATT and CDR2 SNEGSKA (reference sequence). In DNA form, the CDR3 reads TGCAGTGCTGGCGGCTACAATGAGCAGTTCTTC. Amino acid sequence: CSAGGYNEQFF.

This clonotype occurred a few times. The genes are TRBV20-1 and TRBJ2-5; 7 positions agree with TRBD1. Germline assignment: CDR1 DFQATT and CDR2 SNEGSKA (reference sequence). V dropped 4 bases and J dropped 9; count of bases not matched to a gene: 20. The CDR3 is 16 residues long. This chain's CDR3 is CSAKKEGQVLQGAQYF. CDR3 bases: TGCAGTGCTAAAAAAGAGGGACAAGTCCTCCAGGGGGCCCAGTACTTC.

This clonotype turned up a few times. This sequence joins TRBV7-9 and TRBJ2-3, with D perhaps matching TRBD1 (5 bases). The CDR3 is made up of 13 amino acids. The germline V gene encodes CDR1 SEHNR and CDR2 FQNEAQ (reference sequence). The germline V and J ends were trimmed by 5 bases and 4 bases, with 10 bases remaining between them. The DNA for the CDR3 is TGTGCCAGCAGCGACGACAGCCCAGATACGCAGTATTTT. This gives the protein CASSDDSPDTQYF.

The chain carries TRBV30 and TRBJ2-3; D gene uncertain. The germline gives CDR1 GTSNPN, CDR2 SVGIG (reference sequence). This CDR3 is 11 amino acids long. The V and J ends lost 0 bases and 8 bases respectively, with 6 bases between them. CDR3 DNA: TGTGCCTGGAGTGTATCTAGTACGCAGTATTTT. As protein: CAWSVSSTQYF.

This clonotype was detected only once. Germline is not matched at one junction end, which may reflect a read error. The chain couples TRBV15 to TRBJ2-1, with D maybe TRBD2 (6 bases). This CDR3 is built from 13 residues. CDR1 and CDR2 from the germline V gene are LNHNV and YYDKDF (reference sequence). CDR3 region: CATGRGRSNEQFF. In nucleotides, the CDR3 is TGTGCCACCGGCAGAGGGAGGTCCAATGAGCAGTTCTTC.

The genes are TRBV2 and TRBJ1-2, with 8 bases aligning to TRBD1. CDR1 and CDR2 from the germline V gene are SNHLY and FYNNEI. Losses at the gene ends were 2 bases for V and 8 bases for J; bases not matched to a gene: 7. The CDR3 is made up of 14 amino acids. The CDR3, as DNA: TGTGCCAGCAGTGAATTTGGGACAGGTAACGGCTACACCTTC. It specifies CASSEFGTGNGYTF.

The chain joins TRBV29-1 to TRBJ2-5, with D perhaps matching TRBD1 (5 bases). The CDR3 has 15 amino acids. Germline CDR1 reads SQVTM; CDR2 reads ANQGSEA. V lost 6 bases to trimming and J lost 4 bases, with 21 bases between them. The chain's CDR3 is CSVTSVLERGETQYF. As DNA, the CDR3 is TGCAGCGTCACAAGCGTTTTAGAAAGGGGAGAGACCCAGTACTTC.

This rearrangement joins TRBV4-1 to TRBJ2-3, with 7 nucleotides matching TRBD2. In germline, CDR1 is MGHRA, CDR2 YSYEKL. J lost 2 bases, V lost 2 bases, and 10 bases had no gene match. The CDR3 loop spans 17 amino acids. The CDR3 spells CASSQLSAGPITDTQYF. CDR3 DNA: TGCGCCAGCAGCCAACTTTCAGCGGGACCTATCACAGATACGCAGTATTTT.

In this sample, this clonotype turned up a few times. The chain joins TRBV7-2 to TRBJ1-6; D perhaps matches TRBD1 (5 bases). The CDR3 totals 17 residues. From germline, CDR1 is SGHTA and CDR2 FQGNSA. The germline V and J ends were trimmed by 1 base and 14 bases, with 24 bases remaining between them. CDR3 bases: TGTGCCAGCAGCTTAGGTCGTGCGGGCAGGGCTGCGGCTTCCCTCCACTTT. It codes for CASSLGRAGRAAASLHF.

This clonotype was counted a few times. The rearrangement links TRBV5-1 to TRBJ1-1; TRBD1 might be the D (6 bases). The CDR3 length is 15 residues. The germline V and J ends were trimmed by 2 bases and 1 base, with 12 bases remaining between them. Per the germline V gene, CDR1 is SGHRS and CDR2 is YFSETQ. Here the CDR3 reads CASSFSGAPNTEAFF. Written as DNA, the CDR3 is TGCGCCAGCAGCTTCTCAGGGGCGCCGAACACTGAAGCTTTCTTT. The complete variable domain, with remaining parts taken from reference TRBV5-1 and TRBJ1-1, reads KAGVTQTPRYLIKTRGQQVTLSCSPISGHRSVSWYQQTPGQGLQFLFEYFSETQRNKGNFPGRFSGRQFSNSRSEMNVSTLELGDSALYLCASSFSGAPNTEAFFGQGTRLTVV.

The chain carries TRBV6-5 and TRBJ2-3; D assignment may be TRBD1 or TRBD2 (5 bases each). Trimming removed 5 bases from V and 0 bases from J, with 12 bases in between. CDR1 is MNHEY and CDR2 is SVGAGI in the germline V gene. The CDR3 covers 15 residues. CDR3 region: CASSRAGASTDTQYF. The CDR3 nucleotides read TGTGCCAGCAGTCGGGCCGGGGCTAGCACAGATACGCAGTATTTT.

The table lists this clonotype with many counts. The V and J genes are TRBV5-5 and TRBJ1-1; no firm D call. Germline V CDR1 and CDR2: SGHKS, YYEKEE (reference sequence). This CDR3 region has 15 residues. V was shortened by 0 bases and J by 2 bases, with 11 bases between the two germline ends. As DNA, the CDR3 is TGTGCCAGCAGCTTGGCCCCCACGGGAAACACTGAAGCTTTCTTT. This encodes CASSLAPTGNTEAFF. The full variable domain, its missing parts supplied by reference TRBV5-5 and TRBJ1-1, is DAGVTQSPTHLIKTRGQQVTLRCSPISGHKSVSWYQQVLGQGPQFIFQYYEKEERGRGNFPDRFSARQFPNYSSELNVNALLLGDSALYLCASSLAPTGNTEAFFGQGTRLTVV.